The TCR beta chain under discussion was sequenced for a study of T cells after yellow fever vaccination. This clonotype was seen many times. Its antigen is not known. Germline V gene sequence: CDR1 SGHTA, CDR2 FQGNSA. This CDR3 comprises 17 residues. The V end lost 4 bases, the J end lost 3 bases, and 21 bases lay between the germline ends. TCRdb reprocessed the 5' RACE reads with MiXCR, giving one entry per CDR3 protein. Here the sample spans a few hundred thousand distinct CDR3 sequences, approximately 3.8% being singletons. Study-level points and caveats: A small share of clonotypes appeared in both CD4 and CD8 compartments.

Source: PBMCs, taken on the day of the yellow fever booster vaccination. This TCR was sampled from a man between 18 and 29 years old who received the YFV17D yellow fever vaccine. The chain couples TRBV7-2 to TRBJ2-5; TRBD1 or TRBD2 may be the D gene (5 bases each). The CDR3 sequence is CASSSRSGHLVKETQYF. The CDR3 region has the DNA TGTGCCAGCAGCTCCCGATCGGGGCATCTGGTAAAAGAGACCCAGTACTTC.